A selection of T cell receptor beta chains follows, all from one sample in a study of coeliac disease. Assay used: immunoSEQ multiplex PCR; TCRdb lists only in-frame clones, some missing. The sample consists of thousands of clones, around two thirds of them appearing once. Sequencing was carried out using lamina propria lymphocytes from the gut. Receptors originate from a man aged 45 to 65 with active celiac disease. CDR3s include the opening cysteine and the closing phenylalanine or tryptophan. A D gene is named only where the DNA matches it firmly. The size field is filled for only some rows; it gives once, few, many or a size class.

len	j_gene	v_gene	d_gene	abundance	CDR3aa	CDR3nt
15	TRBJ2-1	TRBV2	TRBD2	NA	CASSMSGSQPAEQFF	TGTGCCAGCAGTATGAGCGGGAGTCAACCCGCCGAGCAGTTCTTC
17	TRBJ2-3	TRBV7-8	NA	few	CASSPRSGRQFTDTQYF	TGTGCCAGCAGCCCGCGATCCGGGAGACAATTCACAGATACGCAGTATTTT
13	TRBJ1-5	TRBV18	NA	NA	CASSPRGREPQHF	TGTGCCAGCTCACCACGGGGGCGGGAGCCCCAGCATTTT
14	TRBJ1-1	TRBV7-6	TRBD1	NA	CASSPRQGAAEAFF	TGTGCCAGCAGCCCAAGACAGGGGGCAGCTGAAGCTTTCTTT
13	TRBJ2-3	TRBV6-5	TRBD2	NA	CASSWGGTDTQYF	TGTGCCAGCAGTTGGGGGGGGACAGATACGCAGTATTTT
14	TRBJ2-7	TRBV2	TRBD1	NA	CASSPGTGEREQYF	TGTGCCAGCAGCCCCGGGACAGGGGAGCGCGAGCAGTACTTC
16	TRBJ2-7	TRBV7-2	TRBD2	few	CASSLAAGGAFYEQYF	TGTGCCAGCAGCTTAGCAGCGGGGGGTGCGTTCTACGAGCAGTACTTC
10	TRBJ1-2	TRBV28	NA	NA	CASSQSGYTF	TGTGCCAGCAGCCAAAGCGGCTACACCTTC
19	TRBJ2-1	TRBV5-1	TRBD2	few	CASSQRLAGEWGSYNEQFF	TGCGCCAGCAGCCAGAGACTAGCGGGAGAGTGGGGCTCCTACAATGAGCAGTTCTTC
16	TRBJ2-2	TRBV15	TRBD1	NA	CATSRDRGLSTGELFF	TGTGCCACCAGCAGAGATAGGGGGCTGAGCACCGGGGAGCTGTTTTTT
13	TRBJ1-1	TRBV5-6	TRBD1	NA	CASSHGQGTEAFF	TGTGCCAGCAGCCATGGACAGGGGACTGAAGCTTTCTTT
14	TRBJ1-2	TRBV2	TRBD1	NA	CASRADRGYYGYTF	TGTGCCAGCAGAGCGGACAGGGGGTACTATGGCTACACCTTC
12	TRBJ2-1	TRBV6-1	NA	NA	CASSFRGNEQFF	TGTGCCAGCAGTTTCAGGGGTAATGAGCAGTTCTTC
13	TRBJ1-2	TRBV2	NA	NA	CASTPRVLGGYTF	TGTGCCAGCACCCCCAGGGTCCTGGGGGGCTACACCTTC
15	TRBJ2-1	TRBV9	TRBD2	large	CASSGTSGPYNEQFF	TGTGCCAGCAGCGGGACTAGCGGCCCCTACAATGAGCAGTTCTTC
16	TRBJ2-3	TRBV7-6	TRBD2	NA	CASSLASGGGTDTQYF	TGTGCCAGCAGCTTAGCTAGCGGGGGGGGGACAGATACGCAGTATTTT
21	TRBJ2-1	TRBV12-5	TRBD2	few	CASGLVPDGTSGFSSYNEQFF	TGTGCTAGTGGTTTGGTACCCGACGGGACTAGCGGCTTCAGCTCCTACAATGAGCAGTTCTTC
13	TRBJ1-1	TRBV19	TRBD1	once	CASRDRANTEAFF	TGTGCCAGTAGGGACAGGGCTAACACTGAAGCTTTCTTT
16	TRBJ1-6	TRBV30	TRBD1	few	CAWTRDRGAPNSPLHF	TGTGCCTGGACCCGGGACAGGGGAGCCCCTAATTCACCCCTCCACTTT
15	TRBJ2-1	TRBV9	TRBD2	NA	CASSLAGGINNEQFF	TGTGCCAGCAGCTTAGCGGGAGGGATAAACAATGAGCAGTTCTTC
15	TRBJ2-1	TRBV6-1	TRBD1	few	CASREPGQGYNEQFF	TGTGCCAGCAGAGAACCGGGACAGGGGTATAATGAGCAGTTCTTC